The 26 T cell receptor beta chains below come from one sample, sequenced in a study of beta chain features in type 1 diabetes. Whole-study findings and limits: All four CD4+ subsets from Type 1 diabetes patients carried moderately but significantly shorter TCRB CDR3s.

Every bit of the isolated RNA underwent reverse transcription, so sequencing read expressed TCRB transcripts. Clones were sequenced by immunoSEQ multiplex PCR, and TCRdb holds only the in-frame ones, with some missing. The sample lists around 600,000 clones; around 11% were seen once. Their antigens are not known. Sample: naive CD4+ T cells from blood. Receptors were obtained from a man aged 25 to 40 with type 1 diabetes.

This clone came up a few times. This sequence joins TRBV11-2 and TRBJ1-1; D is ambiguous. The germline gives CDR1 SGHAT, CDR2 FQNNGV. The V end lost 3 bases, the J end lost 5 bases, and 16 bases lay between the germline ends. The CDR3 is 15 amino acids. In DNA, the CDR3 is TGTGCCAGCAGCTTCCACTGGGAGTCGGGAACTGAAGCTTTCTTT. Protein sequence: CASSFHWESGTEAFF. Full variable domain (outside the CDR3, taken from reference TRBV11-2 and TRBJ1-1): EAGVAQSPRYKIIEKRQSVAFWCNPISGHATLYWYQQILGQGPKLLIQFQNNGVVDDSQLPKDRFSAERLKGVDSTLKIQPAKLEDSAVYLCASSFHWESGTEAFFGQGTRLTVV.

The chain links TRBV7-8 to TRBJ2-1, with TRBD1 as a possible D gene (6 bases). There are 16 residues in the CDR3. CDR1 and CDR2 from the germline V gene are SGHVS and FQNEAQ. V dropped 1 base and J dropped 7 bases, with 17 bases sitting between them. In nucleotides, the CDR3 is TGTGCCAGCAGCTTAGGGCGAGACAGGTTTCGGAATGAGCAGTTCTTC. It encodes CASSLGRDRFRNEQFF.

V and J are TRBV12-5 and TRBJ1-2, with D hard to call. Germline CDR1 and CDR2: LGHNT and FRNRAP. The CDR3 is 14 residues long. Trimming removed 1 base at V and 4 bases at J, with 10 bases between. The CDR3 protein is CASGLGDFSYGYTF. The CDR3 DNA reads TGTGCTAGTGGTTTGGGGGATTTCAGCTATGGCTACACCTTC.

The V and J genes are TRBV4-3 and TRBJ1-6; no reliable D call. V shed 1 base and J shed 7 bases, with 17 bases lying between them. Germline CDR1 LGHNA, CDR2 YSLEER. The CDR3 sequence is 17 residues long. The CDR3 bases are TGCGCCAGCAGCCAAGTGGGGAACGCGCCGGGGAATTCACCCCTCCACTTT. Translation: CASSQVGNAPGNSPLHF.

This clone appeared a few times. This chain connects TRBV30 to TRBJ1-4, with TRBD1 matching 9 bases. With V trimmed by 2 bases and J by 8 bases, 9 bases remained unmatched. The germline V gene encodes CDR1 GTSNPN and CDR2 SVGIG (reference sequence). The CDR3 totals 15 residues. The CDR3 sequence is CAWSYLDRGQEKLFF. The CDR3 DNA follows: TGTGCCTGGAGTTATTTGGACAGGGGACAAGAAAAACTGTTTTTT.

This clone was seen more than once but under ten times. Sequence at one end of the junction differs from germline and may be a read error. The rearrangement links TRBV19 to TRBJ1-5; D remains unclear. Germline V lookup: CDR1 LNHDA, CDR2 SQIVND (reference sequence). The CDR3 has 15 residues. The DNA for the CDR3 is TGTGCCAGTAGCCGTGCCATTCCTAGCGATCAGCCCCAGCATTTT. Translation: CASSRAIPSDQPQHF. The full variable domain, rest sourced from reference TRBV19 and TRBJ1-5, is DGGITQSPKYLFRKEGQNVTLSCEQNLNHDAMYWYRQDPGQGLRLIYYSQIVNDFQKGDIAEGYSVSREKKESFPLTVTSAQKNPTAFYLCASSRAIPSDQPQHFGDGTRLSIL.

This clone was counted a few times. The chain carries TRBV7-9 and TRBJ1-6; tentatively, D is TRBD1 (5 bases). CDR1 is SEHNR and CDR2 is FQNEAQ in the germline V gene (reference sequence). This CDR3 has 18 residues. V gave up 1 base and J gave up 0 bases, with 13 bases separating them. CDR3 region: CASSLVPRGVSYNSPLHF. In nucleotides, the CDR3 is TGTGCCAGCAGCTTAGTTCCTCGAGGGGTCTCCTATAATTCACCCCTCCACTTT.

V gene TRBV7-2 combines with J gene TRBJ2-5; possibly TRBD1 for D (5 bases). V was clipped by 3 bases and J by 2 bases, with 13 bases between them. The germline CDR1 and CDR2 sequences are SGHTA and FQGNSA. This CDR3 comprises 15 residues. The CDR3 reads CASSFVRGGQETQYF. The CDR3 nucleotides are TGTGCCAGCAGCTTTGTTAGGGGTGGGCAAGAGACCCAGTACTTC. Supplemented by reference TRBV7-2 and TRBJ2-5, the full variable domain reads GAGVSQSPSNKVTEKGKDVELRCDPISGHTALYWYRQSLGQGLEFLIYFQGNSAPDKSGLPSDRFSAERTGGSVSTLTIQRTQQEDSAVYLCASSFVRGGQETQYFGPGTRLLVL.

In its sample, this clone was seen a few times. This chain uses TRBV9 with TRBJ2-7; D is ambiguous. This CDR3 is built from 13 residues. CDR1 is SGDLS and CDR2 is YYNGEE in the germline V gene. V lost 3 bases to trimming and J lost 2 bases, with 9 bases between them. This CDR3 reads CASSGRSTYEQYF. The CDR3 DNA reads as TGTGCCAGCAGCGGTCGCAGCACCTACGAGCAGTACTTC.

The chain couples TRBV6-1 to TRBJ1-1, with TRBD1 matching over 8 bases. The CDR3 is 15 amino acids. The J segment lost 7 bases and the V segment lost 3 bases, leaving 10 bases of the junction unmatched. CDR1 and CDR2 (germline): MNHNS, SASEGT. The CDR3 bases are TGTGCCAGCAGTGACGGGTTCCGGGACAGGAGTGAAGCTTTCTTT. Its translation is CASSDGFRDRSEAFF.

This chain's CDR3 is CAWTRGSPYEQYF. The CDR3 DNA sequence: TGTGCCTGGACGAGGGGGAGTCCCTACGAGCAGTACTTC. The chain joins TRBV30 to TRBJ2-7; D perhaps matches TRBD1 (6 bases). The CDR3 is 13 residues long. V gave up 4 bases and J gave up 2 bases, with 12 bases separating them. Germline V gives CDR1 GTSNPN, CDR2 SVGIG (reference sequence). Based on the CDR3 plus reference TRBV30 and TRBJ2-7, the full variable domain is SQTIHQWPATLVQPVGSPLSLECTVEGTSNPNLYWYRQAAGRGLQLLFYSVGIGQISSEVPQNLSASRPQDRQFILSSKKLLLSDSGFYLCAWTRGSPYEQYFGPGTRLTVT.

This chain links TRBV19 with TRBJ1-5; no definite D call. Germline V gene data show CDR1 as LNHDA and CDR2 as SQIVND (reference sequence). This CDR3 region has 12 residues. The V and J ends lost 9 bases and 2 bases respectively, with 8 bases between them. The CDR3 region has the DNA TGTGCCAGCCGGTCGGGCAATCAGCCCCAGCATTTT. This translates into CASRSGNQPQHF.

The gene calls are TRBV18 and TRBJ2-7, with 7 bases aligning to TRBD1. The CDR3 consists of 13 residues. The V segment lost 5 bases and the J segment 7 bases; nucleotides outside the gene matches: 8. Germline lookup yields CDR1 KGHSH and CDR2 LQKENI. As DNA, the CDR3 is TGTGCCAGCTCATTCGGACAGGACTCAGAGCAGTACTTC. It translates to CASSFGQDSEQYF.

The chain is built from TRBV2 and TRBJ2-5; TRBD1 agrees at 7 bases. The junction had 4 bases not matched to a gene; V was cut back by 4 bases and J by 11 bases. Germline lookup yields CDR1 SNHLY and CDR2 FYNNEI. This CDR3 comprises 11 residues. CDR3 region: CASSGDSYQYF. DNA of the CDR3: TGTGCCAGCAGTGGGGACAGCTATCAGTACTTC.

The V call is TRBV10-3, the J call TRBJ1-1, with D possibly matching TRBD1 (5 bases). This CDR3 is 17 amino acids long. Trimming removed 9 bases at V and 3 bases at J, with 26 bases between. Germline V gene lookup returns CDR1 ENHRY and CDR2 SYGVKD. The CDR3 DNA is TGTGCCATGGGGGAAGGCGACGGGAGCCCGTGGGACACTGAAGCTTTCTTT. This translates into CAMGEGDGSPWDTEAFF.

The chain employs TRBV12-5 and TRBJ2-2; D may be TRBD2 (6 bases). Germline V lookup: CDR1 LGHNT, CDR2 FRNRAP. This CDR3 is built from 15 residues. V was cut by 0 bases and J by 4 bases, with 9 bases left in between. This chain's CDR3 is CASGLVAGGTGELFF. The CDR3 nucleotides are TGTGCTAGTGGTTTGGTAGCGGGCGGCACCGGGGAGCTGTTTTTT. The full variable domain, rest sourced from reference TRBV12-5 and TRBJ2-2, is DARVTQTPRHKVTEMGQEVTMRCQPILGHNTVFWYRQTMMQGLELLAYFRNRAPLDDSGMPKDRFSAEMPDATLATLKIQPSEPRDSAVYFCASGLVAGGTGELFFGEGSRLTVL.

This clone showed up many times. The genes are TRBV7-9 and TRBJ2-7, with D perhaps being TRBD1 or TRBD2 (5 bases each). CDR3 length: 16 residues. Germline V gene data show CDR1 as SEHNR and CDR2 as FQNEAQ (reference sequence). The V gene lost 0 bases and the J gene lost 0 bases, with 12 bases spanning the gap. The CDR3 coding sequence is TGTGCCAGCAGCTTAGCGCTGGCAGGGAGCTCCTACGAGCAGTACTTC. This translates into CASSLALAGSSYEQYF.

The rearrangement links TRBV10-3 to TRBJ1-1; 8 positions agree with TRBD1. This CDR3 is built from 15 residues. Looked up from germline, CDR1 is ENHRY and CDR2 is SYGVKD. J gave up 1 base and V 4 bases, and 5 bases lay outside the gene matches. CDR3 protein: CAISVMGTGNTEAFF. The DNA for the CDR3 is TGTGCCATCAGTGTCATGGGGACAGGGAACACTGAAGCTTTCTTT.

The chain carries TRBV28 and TRBJ1-4; the D is unclear. CDR1 and CDR2 from the germline V gene are MDHEN and SYDVKM. With 5 bases removed from V and 10 bases from J, the gap between germline ends came to 20 bases. The CDR3 consists of 15 residues. Written as DNA, the CDR3 is TGTGCCAGCAGTCCCTTCCGGGCCTCAGGCGGAAAACTGTTTTTT. This encodes CASSPFRASGGKLFF.

This clone was seen only a few times. This rearrangement joins TRBV29-1 to TRBJ2-7; D unresolved. This CDR3 has 10 amino acids. CDR1 is SQVTM and CDR2 is ANQGSEA in the germline V gene. Deletions cut 4 bases from V and 2 bases from J, with 3 bases between. CDR3 DNA: TGCAGCGTTGGAACCTACGAGCAGTACTTC. It translates to CSVGTYEQYF.

This clone turned up a few times. The chain joins TRBV7-2 to TRBJ1-5, with unresolved D. V shed 1 base and J shed 5 bases, with 12 bases lying between them. CDR3 size: 15 residues. Germline loops: CDR1 SGHTA, CDR2 FQGNSA. The CDR3 DNA sequence: TGTGCCAGCAGCTTAGGGACCCTCCGCCATCAGCCCCAGCATTTT. Translating it yields CASSLGTLRHQPQHF.

This clone appeared a few times. The V call is TRBV9, the J call TRBJ1-2; no clear D gene. The CDR3 is 15 residues long. Looked up from germline, CDR1 is SGDLS and CDR2 is YYNGEE. V shed 3 bases and J shed 7 bases, with 19 bases lying between them. The CDR3 reads CASSAHVGEILGYTF. The CDR3 nucleotides are TGTGCCAGCAGCGCCCACGTCGGGGAGATTCTTGGCTACACCTTC.

This clone has only a few counts. This chain joins TRBV7-9 and TRBJ1-4; 9 positions agree with TRBD1. CDR3 length equals 15 residues. J lost 6 bases, V lost 3 bases, and 5 bases had no gene match. Germline assignment: CDR1 SEHNR and CDR2 FQNEAQ (reference sequence). The CDR3 sequence is CASSLLGQGYEKLFF. Here the CDR3 DNA reads TGTGCCAGCAGCTTGCTGGGACAGGGATATGAAAAACTGTTTTTT.

This clone was seen many times. The CDR3 here is CASGSRVDEQFF. DNA of the CDR3: TGTGCTAGTGGTTCGCGAGTCGATGAGCAGTTCTTC. The chain has TRBV12-5 and TRBJ2-1; D remains unclear. The V end was cut by 4 bases, the J end by 8 bases, with 9 bases between. This CDR3 has 12 amino acids. Germline CDR1 is LGHNT and CDR2 is FRNRAP.

This sequence joins TRBV14 and TRBJ2-3, with 10 bases identical to TRBD1. The ends lost 4 bases at V and 3 bases at J; junction bases unmatched: 7. The CDR3 has 16 amino acids. Germline V gene data show CDR1 as SGHDN and CDR2 as FVKESK. The CDR3 coding sequence is TGTGCCAGCAGCCCGGACAGGGGGTCTGTTACAGATACGCAGTATTTT. Amino acid sequence: CASSPDRGSVTDTQYF.

A few counts support this clone. The chain carries TRBV6-5 and TRBJ2-7; D perhaps matches TRBD1 (5 bases). V shed 6 bases and J shed 1 base, with 10 bases lying between them. This CDR3 contains 13 residues. Germline V gives CDR1 MNHEY, CDR2 SVGAGI. CDR3 in DNA: TGTGCCAGCAGCTGGGGCAGGTCCTACGAGCAGTACTTC. Translation: CASSWGRSYEQYF.